These 9 T cell receptor beta chains came from one sample sequenced in a study of glioma-infiltrating T cells after dendritic cell vaccination (dated by TCRdb to the mid-2010s). The protocol used for the library was the immunoSEQ multiplex PCR assay. What TCRdb holds here is the immuneACCESS table cut down to in-frame rearrangements. Part of the clones is not present; checked against another copy, under half of the missing clones reflect an unresolved V gene, and the others are unexplained. Across this sample there are 99,000 or so clones, with more than 70% seen only once. 5% to 7% of the sample is taken by the ten largest. The time point label corresponds to: after dendritic cell vaccination, including at tumor progression/relapse. This specimen was blood, taken after dendritic cell vaccination. The receptor set was obtained from a human donor with glioblastoma.

The chain couples TRBV11-2 to TRBJ2-1; TRBD2 matches at 12 bases. V lost 1 base to trimming and J lost 7 bases; unmatched junction nucleotides: 5. Germline V gene lookup returns CDR1 SGHAT and CDR2 FQNNGV. This CDR3 spans 16 amino acids. CDR3 nucleotide sequence: TGTGCCAGCAGCTTAGTTGGACTAGCGGGGCTGAATGAGCAGTTCTTC. Its translation is CASSLVGLAGLNEQFF.

The sample holds one count of this clone. This CDR3 reads CAIRLTSGSASYNEQFF. The DNA of the CDR3 is TGTGCCATCAGATTGACTAGCGGGAGTGCTTCCTACAATGAGCAGTTCTTC. The chain combines TRBV10-3 with TRBJ2-1, with 12 bases that match TRBD2. Germline V gene sequence: CDR1 ENHRY, CDR2 SYGVKD. The length of the CDR3 is 17 residues. The V segment lost 6 bases and the J segment 1 base; nucleotides outside the gene matches: 7.

The gene calls are TRBV7-9 and TRBJ2-7, with D possibly matching TRBD2 (5 bases). The CDR3 contains 12 residues. The V gene's germline CDR1 is SEHNR and CDR2 FQNEAQ (reference sequence). The V end was cut by 0 bases, the J end by 6 bases, with 6 bases between. CDR3 DNA sequence: TGTGCCAGCAGCTTAGCAGGGAGCGAGCAGTACTTC. This encodes CASSLAGSEQYF.

The chain employs TRBV6-4 and TRBJ1-5; D not resolved. There are 13 residues in the CDR3. V lost 4 bases and J lost 7, with 11 bases in between. Germline V gene lookup returns CDR1 MRHNA and CDR2 SNTAGT. CDR3 region: CASSVEVGQPQHF. Written as DNA, the CDR3 is TGTGCCAGCAGTGTCGAGGTAGGCCAGCCCCAGCATTTT.

The chain combines TRBV7-9 with TRBJ1-2, with 8 positions matching TRBD1. This CDR3 region has 14 residues. The V gene's germline CDR1 is SEHNR and CDR2 FQNEAQ (reference sequence). The V and J ends lost 5 bases and 0 bases, in that order; junction bases with no gene match: 2. The CDR3 loop is CASSLQGANYGYTF. The CDR3 DNA sequence: TGTGCCAGCAGCCTACAGGGGGCTAACTATGGCTACACCTTC.

V and J are TRBV27 and TRBJ2-3; the match to TRBD1 covers 8 bases. CDR3 length equals 17 residues. V shed 4 bases and J 3 bases; nucleotides not matched to a gene: 12. The germline V gene has CDR1 MNHEY and CDR2 SMNVEV (reference sequence). The CDR3 coding sequence is TGTGCCAGCAGTTCCGGGGCAGGGGGCGATCTTACAGATACGCAGTATTTT. Protein sequence: CASSSGAGGDLTDTQYF.

The chain links TRBV5-1 to TRBJ2-3; tentatively, D is TRBD1 (5 bases). CDR3 size: 15 residues. The germline V gene has CDR1 SGHRS and CDR2 YFSETQ. V lost 0 bases, J lost 4 bases, and 12 bases lay in between. CDR3 region: CASSLGQGISDTQYF. The DNA of the CDR3 is TGCGCCAGCAGCTTGGGTCAGGGAATATCAGATACGCAGTATTTT. Based on the CDR3 plus reference TRBV5-1 and TRBJ2-3, the full variable domain is KAGVTQTPRYLIKTRGQQVTLSCSPISGHRSVSWYQQTPGQGLQFLFEYFSETQRNKGNFPGRFSGRQFSNSRSEMNVSTLELGDSALYLCASSLGQGISDTQYFGPGTRLTVL.

The chain is built from TRBV6-6 and TRBJ1-1; 7 nucleotides agree with TRBD1. CDR1 is MNHNY, CDR2 SVGAGI, per germline (reference sequence). V gave up 2 bases and J gave up 4 bases; unmatched junction bases: 7. The length of the CDR3 is 15 residues. The CDR3 is CASSYGDSGGTEAFF. CDR3 nucleotide sequence: TGTGCCAGCAGTTACGGGGACAGTGGGGGCACTGAAGCTTTCTTT.

The chain is built from TRBV6-5 and TRBJ1-1; D gene unclear. CDR1 and CDR2 from the germline V gene are MNHEY and SVGAGI. V was shortened by 4 bases and J by 4 bases, with 13 bases between the two germline ends. This CDR3 spans 14 amino acids. The CDR3 here is CASSSEVGFTEAFF. CDR3 sequence (DNA): TGTGCCAGCAGTTCCGAAGTCGGTTTCACTGAAGCTTTCTTT.